This T cell receptor beta chain was captured in a study of T-cell memory formation after mild COVID-19. To note about this clonotype: Its cognate antigen is unknown.

TCRdb ran MiXCR on the 5' RACE reads and lists one entry per CDR3 protein. The sample includes roughly 340,000 distinct CDR3 sequences, 15% seen only once; the top ten take approximately 20%. CDR3 length equals 19 residues. From germline, CDR1 is LGHDT and CDR2 YNNKEL (reference sequence). With V trimmed by 3 bases and J by 0 bases, 7 bases remained unmatched. General study findings and limits: Researchers report contracting CD4+ clones mostly in CM and EM, with CD8+ clones in EMRA.

The receptor comes from a man younger than 30 who had mild COVID-19 (a few samples of this study predate the infection). Cell type and time point are not known. Sequencing used PBMCs or a T cell subset sorted from them (not recorded which). This chain links TRBV3-1 with TRBJ2-2, with 13 bases aligning to TRBD2. The chain's CDR3 is CASSQPGLAGLANTGELFF. The CDR3 DNA reads as TGTGCCAGCAGCCAGCCGGGACTAGCGGGGTTAGCGAACACCGGGGAGCTGTTTTTT. Combining the CDR3 with reference TRBV3-1 and TRBJ2-2 gives the whole variable domain DTAVSQTPKYLVTQMGNDKSIKCEQNLGHDTMYWYKQDSKKFLKIMFSYNNKELIINETVPNRFSPKSPDKAHLNLHINSLELGDSAVYFCASSQPGLAGLANTGELFFGEGSRLTVL.